The 30 T cell receptor beta chains given below trace back to one sample, sequenced in a study of blood T cells in healthy people across ages. Alongside a J-beta primer mix, a sample-barcoded 5' primer served in a second PCR lasting about 7 to 12 cycles. TCRdb analysed the 5' RACE reads with MiXCR anew, one entry per CDR3 protein. The sample includes some 730,000 distinct CDR3 sequences, about 20% seen only once; the top ten take 20% to 25%. Sequences were obtained from blood. The receptors originated from a man in his 70s in good health.

This chain links TRBV12-3 or TRBV12-4 with TRBJ1-2; 8 nucleotides agree with TRBD1. This CDR3 contains 15 residues. Losses at the gene ends were 2 bases for V and 4 bases for J; bases not matched to a gene: 6. The CDR3 protein is CASSLSQGVLYGYTF. CDR3 DNA: TGTGCCAGCAGTTTATCACAGGGGGTGCTCTATGGCTACACCTTC.

V usage is TRBV7-2 and J usage is TRBJ1-6; D ambiguous. Deletions cut 1 base from V and 7 bases from J, with 11 bases between. The CDR3 is 15 residues long. CDR1 SGHTA and CDR2 FQGNSA come from the germline V gene. The CDR3 region is CASSLVTATNSPLHF. CDR3 nucleotides: TGTGCCAGCAGCTTAGTAACAGCCACAAATTCACCCCTCCACTTT. The complete variable domain, with remaining parts taken from reference TRBV7-2 and TRBJ1-6, reads GAGVSQSPSNKVTEKGKDVELRCDPISGHTALYWYRQSLGQGLEFLIYFQGNSAPDKSGLPSDRFSAERTGGSVSTLTIQRTQQEDSAVYLCASSLVTATNSPLHFGNGTRLTVT.

The chain has TRBV13 and TRBJ1-6, with a possible D match to TRBD1 (6 bases). The CDR3 sequence is 17 residues long. V lost 1 base and J 7 bases, leaving 17 bases between the germline ends. The germline V gene encodes CDR1 PRHDT and CDR2 FYEKMQ (reference sequence). In DNA, the CDR3 is TGTGCCAGCAGCTTAGCAGGGGCCGGATATAGGAATTCACCCCTCCACTTT. It codes for CASSLAGAGYRNSPLHF. Full variable domain (missing parts from reference TRBV13 and TRBJ1-6): AAGVIQSPRHLIKEKRETATLKCYPIPRHDTVYWYQQGPGQDPQFLISFYEKMQSDKGSIPDRFSAQQFSDYHSELNMSSLELGDSALYFCASSLAGAGYRNSPLHFGNGTRLTVT.

The chain combines TRBV12-3 or TRBV12-4 with TRBJ1-2; D is uncertain. This CDR3 region has 14 residues. Trimming left V 5 bases short and J 8 bases short, with 18 bases between. CDR3 protein: CASSPPGGMRGYTF. The CDR3 DNA reads TGTGCCAGCAGTCCCCCTGGAGGTATGCGGGGCTACACCTTC.

This clonotype occurred a few times. This chain joins TRBV29-1 and TRBJ2-3; D unclear. V was trimmed by 0 bases and J by 1 base, leaving 8 bases between them. Germline CDR1 and CDR2: SQVTM and ANQGSEA. This CDR3 is built from 14 residues. CDR3 in DNA: TGCAGCGTTGAAGATGGTATCCGCACAGATACGCAGTATTTT. It is translated as CSVEDGIRTDTQYF.

This clonotype was seen only a few times. Written as DNA, the CDR3 is TGTGCCAGCAGCTATGCCGGGACTAGCGCAACAGATACGCAGTATTTT. Its translation: CASSYAGTSATDTQYF. This chain uses TRBV5-4 with TRBJ2-3; 10 bases agree with TRBD2. The CDR3 covers 16 residues. J was trimmed by 3 bases and V by 3 bases; bases with no gene match: 7. Germline-derived CDR1 and CDR2 are SGHNT and YYREEE (reference sequence). The whole variable domain, remainder taken from reference TRBV5-4 and TRBJ2-3, is ETGVTQSPTHLIKTRGQQVTLRCSSQSGHNTVSWYQQALGQGPQFIFQYYREEENGRGNFPPRFSGLQFPNYSSELNVNALELDDSALYLCASSYAGTSATDTQYFGPGTRLTVL.

This clonotype was seen more than once but under ten times. The CDR3 end shows no conserved phenylalanine or tryptophan, and so a read error is likely. Because the CDR3's place on the DNA is in doubt, the DNA is left out and the CDR3 is given as listed by TCRdb. The J gene is TRBJ2-4, the V gene TRBV19; the listed D gene, TRBD1, was not tested against the DNA. The CDR3 has 9 amino acids, counting both end residues. CDR1 is LNHDA and CDR2 is SQIVND in the germline V gene (reference sequence). CDR3 region: CASSYPPGI.

This clonotype appeared once. The genes are TRBV3-1 and TRBJ2-6; the D is unclear. Germline V lookup: CDR1 LGHDT, CDR2 YNNKEL (reference sequence). Trimming shortened V by 3 bases and J by 4 bases, and 4 bases separated the two germline ends. The CDR3 totals 13 residues. In DNA, the CDR3 is TGTGCCAGCAGCCATGGAGGGGCCAACGTCCTGACTTTC. The encoded protein is CASSHGGANVLTF.

This chain links TRBV27 with TRBJ1-1, with 11 bases fitting TRBD1. J lost 8 bases, V lost 3 bases, and 14 bases had no gene match. This CDR3 comprises 17 residues. The V gene's germline CDR1 is MNHEY and CDR2 SMNVEV (reference sequence). DNA of the CDR3: TGTGCCAGCAGTTTTGGACAGGGGGCCCTTTGGCGGAGAGAAGCTTTCTTT. The encoded protein is CASSFGQGALWRREAFF.

This clonotype was seen a handful of times. The chain joins TRBV10-3 to TRBJ2-7; 7 bases fit TRBD1. J lost 3 bases, V lost 2 bases, and 7 bases had no gene match. Germline V CDR1 and CDR2: ENHRY, SYGVKD. The CDR3 totals 15 residues. The CDR3 DNA reads as TGTGCCATCAGTGAGGGTTCGGGACAGAACTACGAGCAGTACTTC. The encoded protein is CAISEGSGQNYEQYF.

The CDR3 region has the DNA TGTGCCAGCAGACGGACAGTGAATGAAAAACTGTTTTTT. Amino acids: CASRRTVNEKLFF. The chain is built from TRBV6-5 and TRBJ1-4; the D gene is possibly TRBD1 (6 bases). Trimming cost V 6 bases and J 5 bases, with 10 bases left between them. CDR1 and CDR2 (germline): MNHEY, SVGAGI. The CDR3 covers 13 residues.

J is TRBJ1-5 and V is TRBV29-1, with TRBD1 identical over 7 bases. Germline V gene data show CDR1 as SQVTM and CDR2 as ANQGSEA. The CDR3 runs 12 residues. V lost 6 bases to trimming and J lost 5 bases; unmatched junction nucleotides: 4. The CDR3 nucleotides are TGCAGCGTAGCAACAGGGGATCAGCCCCAGCATTTT. It encodes CSVATGDQPQHF.

This clonotype was counted a few times. The V call is TRBV3-1, the J call TRBJ2-5; D possibly corresponds to TRBD2 (5 bases). The J call may be in error: the DNA end matches TRBJ2-7 better. The V gene's germline CDR1 is LGHDT and CDR2 YNNKEL (reference sequence). The CDR3 covers 15 residues. In DNA form, the CDR3 reads TGTGCCAGCAGCCAATCCCGGACGGGATCCTACGAGCAGTACTTC. Its translation: CASSQSRTGSYEQYF.

This rearrangement joins TRBV12-3 or TRBV12-4 to TRBJ2-5, with TRBD2 identical over 8 bases. The J call may be faulty, since TRBJ2-1 better matches the DNA end. The length of the CDR3 is 17 residues. The DNA for the CDR3 is TGTGCCAGCAGCTTGACTCTCGGACTAGCAAGGGCCGATGAGCAGTTCTTC. Amino acid sequence: CASSLTLGLARADEQFF.

This clonotype was detected only a few times. CDR3 sequence reads: CASSPGQGAYTEAFF. CDR3 nucleotides: TGTGCCAGCTCACCTGGACAGGGGGCCTACACTGAAGCTTTCTTT. The rearrangement joins TRBV18 to TRBJ1-1; 11 bases align to TRBD1. V was clipped by 3 bases and J by 3 bases; unmatched bases: 3. The CDR3 has 15 residues. The germline gives CDR1 KGHSH, CDR2 LQKENI.

The rearrangement links TRBV20-1 to TRBJ2-1, with 11 positions matching TRBD2. The CDR3 extends over 18 amino acids. The J segment lost 3 bases and the V segment lost 1 base, leaving 11 bases of the junction unmatched. The germline gives CDR1 DFQATT, CDR2 SNEGSKA (reference sequence). CDR3 bases: TGCAGTGCTAGAGCAATCCTAGCGGGAGGATCTTTCTACAATGAGCAGTTCTTC. It is translated as CSARAILAGGSFYNEQFF.

The chain carries TRBV3-1 and TRBJ2-1; TRBD1 matches at 9 bases. Trimming at V came to 0 bases and at J to 7 bases, leaving 13 bases not matched to a gene. This CDR3 is built from 18 residues. The germline V gene has CDR1 LGHDT and CDR2 YNNKEL (reference sequence). CDR3 protein: CASSQDDRGVGAQNEQFF. In nucleotides, the CDR3 is TGTGCCAGCAGCCAAGACGACAGGGGGGTGGGGGCGCAGAATGAGCAGTTCTTC.

The chain carries TRBV28 and TRBJ2-5; D perhaps matches TRBD2 (6 bases). The J call may not be correct, given that the DNA end is closer to TRBJ2-7. Germline CDR1 reads MDHEN; CDR2 reads SYDVKM. The CDR3 spans 14 residues. CDR3 in DNA: TGTGCCAGCAGGGGCTCCGGGAGCTCCTACGAGCAGTACTTC. Its translation: CASRGSGSSYEQYF.

V usage is TRBV5-7 and J usage is TRBJ2-5; possible D gene TRBD1, 5 bases. TRBV5-7 is an ORF, and what it does is uncertain. V dropped 1 base and J dropped 1 base, with 11 bases sitting between them. This CDR3 has 15 residues. The CDR3 reads CASSLTDTFQETQYF. The CDR3 DNA follows: TGTGCCAGCAGCTTGACGGACACTTTCCAAGAGACCCAGTACTTC.

This clonotype was detected a few times. V usage is TRBV2 and J usage is TRBJ1-6; D may be TRBD1 (6 bases). The V and J ends lost 7 bases and 6 bases respectively, with 13 bases between them. The CDR3 spans 14 residues. The germline V gene has CDR1 SNHLY and CDR2 FYNNEI. As DNA, the CDR3 is TGTGCCAGCATCACAAACAGGGCTAATTCACCCCTCCACTTT. Amino acid sequence: CASITNRANSPLHF.

CDR3 in amino acids: CAISEVENTQYF. In DNA, the CDR3 is TGTGCCATCAGTGAGGTCGAAAATACGCAGTATTTT. The chain is built from TRBV10-3 and TRBJ2-3; D is uncertain. The CDR3 has 12 residues. In germline, CDR1 is ENHRY, CDR2 SYGVKD. V gave up 2 bases and J gave up 7 bases, with 7 bases separating them.

The chain combines TRBV29-1 with TRBJ2-1, with D tentatively TRBD2 (6 bases). The CDR3 length is 15 residues. CDR1 and CDR2 from the germline V gene are SQVTM and ANQGSEA. Trimming removed 7 bases from V and 1 base from J, with 17 bases in between. CDR3 loop: CSGWAGHRSYNEQFF. CDR3 bases: TGCAGCGGATGGGCGGGGCACCGATCCTACAATGAGCAGTTCTTC.

This clonotype was seen more than once but under ten times. This chain links TRBV2 with TRBJ2-1, with 8 nucleotides matching TRBD2. The J segment lost 4 bases and the V segment lost 3 bases, leaving 11 bases of the junction unmatched. Germline-derived CDR1 and CDR2 are SNHLY and FYNNEI. This CDR3 region has 17 residues. The CDR3 DNA follows: TGTGCCAGCAGTGAGTTAGGCGGGGGGTCCTTTTACAATGAGCAGTTCTTC. It specifies CASSELGGGSFYNEQFF.

This clonotype was seen only a few times. The chain links TRBV6-5 to TRBJ2-1, with D possibly matching TRBD2 (6 bases). This CDR3 comprises 15 residues. Between the trimmed V and J ends, which lost 2 bases and 8 bases, there was a span of 16 bases. Germline-derived CDR1 and CDR2 are MNHEY and SVGAGI. The CDR3 loop reads CASSYDAGRRDEQFF. CDR3 nucleotide sequence: TGTGCCAGCAGTTACGACGCGGGAAGAAGAGATGAGCAGTTCTTC.

This clonotype has only a few counts. The chain links TRBV4-2 to TRBJ2-5, with D uncertain. Trimming took 2 bases from V and 5 from J, leaving 15 bases between them. CDR3 length: 15 amino acids. Germline lookup yields CDR1 LGHNA and CDR2 YNFKEQ. The CDR3 sequence is CASSQWVLPPETQYF. CDR3 DNA sequence: TGTGCCAGCAGCCAATGGGTTCTCCCCCCCGAGACCCAGTACTTC.

This clonotype turned up a few times. This chain's CDR3 is CASSYRRTSIAGGQTDTQYF. The CDR3 DNA follows: TGTGCCAGCAGTTACCGACGGACCTCCATAGCGGGGGGGCAGACAGATACGCAGTATTTT. The chain carries TRBV6-5 and TRBJ2-3; 11 nucleotides line up with TRBD2. This CDR3 contains 20 residues. Germline CDR1 reads MNHEY; CDR2 reads SVGAGI. V lost 2 bases to trimming and J lost 3 bases; unmatched junction nucleotides: 16.

V usage is TRBV7-7 and J usage is TRBJ2-7; D uncertain. CDR1 is SSHAT, CDR2 FNYEAQ, per germline (reference sequence). V lost 1 base and J 5 bases, leaving 9 bases between the germline ends. This CDR3 is built from 13 residues. The CDR3 reads CASSLDSVHEQYF. The CDR3 coding sequence is TGTGCCAGCAGCTTAGATTCAGTCCACGAGCAGTACTTC.

This clonotype was recorded a few times. The rearrangement joins TRBV10-3 to TRBJ2-5; no firm D call. With the DNA end fitting TRBJ2-7 better, the J assignment may be wrong. The CDR3 has 11 amino acids. CDR1 and CDR2 from the germline V gene are ENHRY and SYGVKD. CDR3 coding DNA: TGTGCCATCAGTCAAACCTACGAGCAGTACTTC. Protein product: CAISQTYEQYF.

This clonotype was seen at least ten times. The conserved phenylalanine or tryptophan normally closing the CDR3 is absent here, so this likely arose from a read error. Because the CDR3's place on the DNA is in doubt, the DNA is left out and the CDR3 is given as listed by TCRdb. V is TRBV14 and J is TRBJ2-5. The CDR3 is 10 amino acids long, termini counted. Germline V CDR1 and CDR2: SGHDN, FVKESK. The CDR3 region is CASSHLDPSL.

The chain couples TRBV18 to TRBJ2-1; D is undetermined. Germline-derived CDR1 and CDR2 are KGHSH and LQKENI. The CDR3 runs 16 residues. The ends were cut back, 1 base at V and 2 bases at J, with 12 bases in the middle. Here the CDR3 reads CASSPLRADAYNEQFF. DNA of the CDR3: TGTGCCAGCTCACCACTTCGGGCAGACGCCTACAATGAGCAGTTCTTC.